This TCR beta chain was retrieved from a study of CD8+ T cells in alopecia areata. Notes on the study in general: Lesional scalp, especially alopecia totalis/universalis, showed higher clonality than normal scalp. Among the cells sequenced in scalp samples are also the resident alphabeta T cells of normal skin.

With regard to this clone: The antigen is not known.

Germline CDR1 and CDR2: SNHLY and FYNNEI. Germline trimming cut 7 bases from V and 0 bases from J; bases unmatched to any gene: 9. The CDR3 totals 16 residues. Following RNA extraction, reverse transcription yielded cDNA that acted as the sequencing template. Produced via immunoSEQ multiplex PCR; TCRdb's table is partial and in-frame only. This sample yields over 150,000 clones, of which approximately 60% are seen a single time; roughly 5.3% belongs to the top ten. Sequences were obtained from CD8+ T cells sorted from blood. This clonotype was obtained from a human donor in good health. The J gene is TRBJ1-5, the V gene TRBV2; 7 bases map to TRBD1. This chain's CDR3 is CASTPEQGGSNQPQHF. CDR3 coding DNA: TGTGCCAGCACTCCCGAGCAGGGGGGTAGCAATCAGCCCCAGCATTTT.